Detailed here is one T cell receptor (beta chain). What antigen it recognizes has not been identified. No much larger clonotype is one base removed from it; base qualities were not supplied. The trial excluded patients who had a history of autoimmune disease or were on systemic immunosuppression. Peripheral blood for TCR sequencing was drawn from every dose cohort at baseline, at cycle 4 day 1 and at cycle 7 day 1. Samples were obtained from an open-label, multicenter, first-in-human phase I dose-escalation trial of ivuxolimab. The trial enrolled adults with locally advanced or metastatic head and neck squamous cell, hepatocellular, melanoma or renal cell carcinoma. CD4+ and CD8+ T cells were sorted separately from peripheral blood before TCR sequencing. The sample belongs to a study of OX40 agonist ivuxolimab in advanced cancers. Looking at the study overall: Ivuxolimab, which targeted the costimulatory receptor OX40 (CD134), was an agonistic, fully human IgG2 monoclonal antibody. Prior anti-PD-1, anti-PD-L1 or anti-CTLA-4 therapy was permitted, and checkpoint inhibitors had been received by roughly 40% of dose-escalation patients. Intravenous ivuxolimab was administered to patients every 2 weeks at six dose levels: 0.01, 0.1, 0.3, 1.5, 3 and 10 mg/kg. The point of sequencing TCRbeta in the periphery was to test whether ivuxolimab changed TCR sequence diversity and drove clonal T-cell expansion. Three dose-escalation patients achieved partial responses, one with hepatocellular carcinoma and two with cutaneous melanoma. Of the 52 patients in dose escalation, around 20 had hepatocellular carcinoma, approximately 15 had melanoma, 9 had renal cell carcinoma and 9 had head and neck cancer. The dose-escalation cohort was about 83% male with a mean age of approximately 60 years, ranging from roughly 23 to 85. The monotherapy dose-escalation portion (N ≈ 50 patients) of the phase I ivuxolimab trial is reported in the paper. The study at large found these results: Partial responders in the 0.1-3.0 mg/kg groups had among the lowest normalized peripheral clonal expansion, especially among CD8+ T cells. After ivuxolimab, expanded clones were on average more numerous among CD8+ T cells than among CD4+ T cells. At doses of 0.1 to 3.0 mg/kg, clonal expansion of both CD4+ and CD8+ T cells in blood was seen between baseline and week 6. The antigen specificity of the clonally expanded peripheral T cells was not determined. Low levels of normalized T-cell clonal expansion were also shown by some nonresponding patients.

For sequencing of the TCRbeta CDR3 region, genomic DNA was extracted from the sorted cells. The immunoSEQ Assay was used to sequence the TCRbeta CDR3 regions. Imported from immuneACCESS, the table was reduced by TCRdb to in-frame sequences with V and J called. These copies leave out some clones; in studies compared against another copy, an unresolved V gene accounts for under half, and the cause of the remainder is not known. Counted in this sample were about 38,000 clones; about 89% of them appeared once. Of the sample, 40% to 55% is held by the ten largest clones. The sequence was obtained from an adult with an advanced solid tumor such as melanoma, head and neck, liver or kidney cancer. The specimen was CD4+ or CD8+ T cells sorted from blood, collected in a trial of the OX40 agonist ivuxolimab.

The DNA reads as follows: TGTGCCAGCAATCGGGTTTCCACTGAAGCTTTCTTT. Its translation reads: CASNRVSTEAFF. The chain joins TRBV6-1 to TRBJ1-1, with no confident D gene call. CDR3 length: 12 amino acids, cysteine to phenylalanine. Only the CDR3 portion is preserved as DNA: 36 bases, with reading frame beginning at the first base. As encoded in the germline V gene, CDR1 is MNHNS while CDR2 is SASEGT. V loses 7 bases, J loses 4 bases, and the germline ends lie 10 bases apart.